The entry below describes one TCR beta chain. Its specificity is not known. Time point denoted: week 35, safety follow-up. Every single dose of the vaccine, 300 ug of mutant IDH1 20-mer peptide, came with topical imiquimod. New WHO grade 3 or 4 IDH1-mutant, ATRX-lost astrocytomas were present in all donors. The source of the sample is a study of a mutant IDH1 vaccine in newly diagnosed glioma. Study as a whole: Most patients had radiochemotherapy with temozolomide before enrollment; others had one alone. V12 fell at week 35 and V13, the study end, at week 47.

Data came from immunoSEQ multiplex PCR; TCRdb stores just in-frame clones and leaves some out. This table has about 32,000 clones, approximately 80% appearing once. Per germline, CDR1 LNHNV and CDR2 YYDKDF (reference sequence). The CDR3 length is 15 residues. Trimming pared 0 bases from V and 7 bases from J, leaving 10 bases between. The TCR was taken from a middle-aged woman with glioma. The J gene is TRBJ1-6, the V gene TRBV15; D possibly corresponds to TRBD1 (5 bases). The starting material was PBMCs, obtained from a glioma patient whose treatment included an IDH1 peptide vaccine. The CDR3 DNA sequence: TGTGCCACCAGCAGAGAGGGACCGCCGAATTCACCCCTCCACTTT. Amino acid sequence: CATSREGPPNSPLHF. Full variable domain (outside the CDR3, taken from reference TRBV15 and TRBJ1-6): DAMVIQNPRYQVTQFGKPVTLSCSQTLNHNVMYWYQQKSSQAPKLLFHYYDKDFNNEADTPDNFQSRRPNTSFCFLDIRSPGLGDTAMYLCATSREGPPNSPLHFGNGTRLTVT.